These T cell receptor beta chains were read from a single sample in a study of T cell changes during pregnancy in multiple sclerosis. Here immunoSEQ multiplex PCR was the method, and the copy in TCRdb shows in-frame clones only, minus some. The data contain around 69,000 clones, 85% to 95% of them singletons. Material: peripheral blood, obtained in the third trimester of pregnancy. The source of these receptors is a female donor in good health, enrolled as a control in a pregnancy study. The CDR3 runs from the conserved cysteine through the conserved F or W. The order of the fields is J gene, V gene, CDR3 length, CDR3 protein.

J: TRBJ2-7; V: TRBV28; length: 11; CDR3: CASSPSREQYF
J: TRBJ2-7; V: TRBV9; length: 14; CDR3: CASSIGQGPYEQYF
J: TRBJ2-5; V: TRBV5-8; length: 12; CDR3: CASSSHYGGQYF
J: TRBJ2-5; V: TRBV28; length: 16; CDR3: CASSLSGMRASETQYF
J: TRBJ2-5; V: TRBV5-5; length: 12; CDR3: CASSLVRETQYF
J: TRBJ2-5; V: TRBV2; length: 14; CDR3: CASSERTGRETQYF
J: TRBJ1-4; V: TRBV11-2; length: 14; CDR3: CASSLDRGGEKLFF
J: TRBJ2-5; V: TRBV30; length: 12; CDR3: CAWSGRRETQYF
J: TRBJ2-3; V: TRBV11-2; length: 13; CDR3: CASSLRIADTQYF
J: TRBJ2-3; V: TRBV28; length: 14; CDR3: CASSSGFDTDTQYF
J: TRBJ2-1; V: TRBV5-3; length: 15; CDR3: CARSSGHPGTNEQFF
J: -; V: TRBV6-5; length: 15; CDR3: CASSPLEGVGYEQYF
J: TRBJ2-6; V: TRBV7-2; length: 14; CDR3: CASSPGTAPNVLTF
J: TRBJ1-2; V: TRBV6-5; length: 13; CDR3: CATQRRHIDGYTF
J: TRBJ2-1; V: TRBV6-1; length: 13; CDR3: CASSEEVRGEQFF
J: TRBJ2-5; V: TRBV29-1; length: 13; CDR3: CSAQTGGRETQYF
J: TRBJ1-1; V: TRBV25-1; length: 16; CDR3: CASSGRFRDMNTEAFF
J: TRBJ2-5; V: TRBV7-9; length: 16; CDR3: CASSSEQGTGQETQYF
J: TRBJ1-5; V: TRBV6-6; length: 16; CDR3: CASSYYTGAYNQPQHF
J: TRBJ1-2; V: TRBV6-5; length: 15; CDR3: CASSYQLTGGGGYTF
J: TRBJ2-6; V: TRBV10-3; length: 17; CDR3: CAITGRQGAGGANVLTF
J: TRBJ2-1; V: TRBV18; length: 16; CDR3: CASSAGLAGTYNEQFF
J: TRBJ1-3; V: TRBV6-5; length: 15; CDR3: CASSRQGDSGNTIYF
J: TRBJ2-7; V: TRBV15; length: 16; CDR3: CATSRDTSESSYEQYF